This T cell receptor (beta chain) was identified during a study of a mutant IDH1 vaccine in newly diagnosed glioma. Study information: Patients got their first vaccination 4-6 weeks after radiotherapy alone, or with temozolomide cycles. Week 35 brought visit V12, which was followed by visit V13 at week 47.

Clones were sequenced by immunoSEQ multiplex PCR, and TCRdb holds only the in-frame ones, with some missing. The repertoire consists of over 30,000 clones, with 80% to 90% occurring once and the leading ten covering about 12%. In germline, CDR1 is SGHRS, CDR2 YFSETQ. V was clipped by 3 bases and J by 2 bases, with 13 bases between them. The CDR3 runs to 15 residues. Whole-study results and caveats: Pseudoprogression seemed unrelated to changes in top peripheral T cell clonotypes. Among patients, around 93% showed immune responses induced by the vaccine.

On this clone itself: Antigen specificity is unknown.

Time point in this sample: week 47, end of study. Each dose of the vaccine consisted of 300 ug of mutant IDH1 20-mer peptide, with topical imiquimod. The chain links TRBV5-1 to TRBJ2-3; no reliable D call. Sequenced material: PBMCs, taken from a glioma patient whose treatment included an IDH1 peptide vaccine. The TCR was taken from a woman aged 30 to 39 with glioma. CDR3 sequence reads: CASSSSDGPTDTQYF. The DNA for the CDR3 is TGCGCCAGCAGCTCTTCTGACGGTCCCACAGATACGCAGTATTTT. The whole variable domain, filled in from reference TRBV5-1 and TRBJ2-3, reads KAGVTQTPRYLIKTRGQQVTLSCSPISGHRSVSWYQQTPGQGLQFLFEYFSETQRNKGNFPGRFSGRQFSNSRSEMNVSTLELGDSALYLCASSSSDGPTDTQYFGPGTRLTVL.